Each of the 14 T cell receptor beta chains below was sequenced from the same sample in a study of stem cell transplantation in POMP-related autoinflammatory disease. The data were produced by immunoSEQ multiplex PCR, yet TCRdb's version contains in-frame clones alone and is incomplete. The sample has some 31,000 clones; 88% are singletons. Sequenced material: CD4+ T cells from PBMCs, taken before stem cell transplantation. All receptors derive from a human donor with POMP-related autoinflammation and immune dysregulation (PRAID).

The chain's CDR3 is CASSVQDRVVNEQYF. The CDR3, as DNA: TGTGCCAGCAGCGTACAGGACAGGGTGGTCAACGAGCAGTACTTC. This rearrangement joins TRBV9 to TRBJ2-7, with TRBD1 matching 8 bases. The germline gives CDR1 SGDLS, CDR2 YYNGEE. This CDR3 is built from 15 residues. Germline trimming cut 1 base from V and 5 bases from J; bases unmatched to any gene: 8.

The CDR3 DNA is TGCGCCAGCAGTGAGTCTGGCGGGGGGTTCACAGATACGCAGTATTTT. Translation: CASSESGGGFTDTQYF. The V and J genes are TRBV10-1 and TRBJ2-3; 8 bases are shared with TRBD2. Germline assignment: CDR1 WNHNN and CDR2 SYGVQD (reference sequence). CDR3 size: 16 residues. The ends lost 0 bases at V and 2 bases at J; junction bases unmatched: 4.

The rearrangement joins TRBV15 to TRBJ1-2; D is unclear. Germline V lookup: CDR1 LNHNV, CDR2 YYDKDF (reference sequence). V was pared by 3 bases and J by 6 bases, with 11 bases between. The CDR3 runs to 13 residues. The CDR3 sequence: CATSSAGSDGYTF. As DNA, the CDR3 is TGTGCCACCAGCAGTGCGGGGTCGGATGGCTACACCTTC.

The V and J genes are TRBV5-6 and TRBJ2-3; 13 nucleotides match TRBD2. The CDR3 has 15 residues. CDR1 SGHDT and CDR2 YYEEEE come from the germline V gene. V lost 4 bases, J lost 4 bases, and 3 bases stayed unmatched. CDR3 sequence: CASSRTSGGADTQYF. The CDR3 coding sequence is TGTGCCAGCAGCCGGACTAGCGGGGGTGCAGATACGCAGTATTTT.

The chain links TRBV19 to TRBJ1-2; D is unresolved. CDR1 LNHDA and CDR2 SQIVND come from the germline V gene (reference sequence). Trimming left V 0 bases short and J 0 bases short, with 5 bases between. This CDR3 contains 14 residues. CDR3 loop: CASSIDSSNYGYTF. CDR3 nucleotide sequence: TGTGCCAGTAGTATAGATTCCTCTAACTATGGCTACACCTTC.

V gene TRBV29-1 combines with J gene TRBJ1-5; D is ambiguous. There are 13 residues in the CDR3. Looked up from germline, CDR1 is SQVTM and CDR2 is ANQGSEA. Trimming removed 4 bases from V and 5 bases from J, with 12 bases in between. For the CDR3, the DNA is TGCAGCGTTGCCGCCCGGGCGGATCAGCCCCAGCATTTT. Encoded protein: CSVAARADQPQHF.

The J gene is TRBJ1-4, the V gene TRBV18; a possible D gene is TRBD1 (5 bases). The V gene lost 3 bases and the J gene lost 5 bases, with 10 bases spanning the gap. Looked up from germline, CDR1 is KGHSH and CDR2 is LQKENI. CDR3 length: 14 amino acids. The CDR3 is CASSPGRVNEKLFF. The CDR3 DNA sequence: TGTGCCAGCTCACCGGGCAGGGTCAATGAAAAACTGTTTTTT.

The chain carries TRBV6-1 and TRBJ2-7; D is perhaps TRBD2 (6 bases). The CDR3 contains 12 residues. The germline V gene encodes CDR1 MNHNS and CDR2 SASEGT. The V gene lost 6 bases and the J gene lost 6 bases, with 12 bases spanning the gap. The chain's CDR3 is CASRDYLGEQYF. DNA of the CDR3: TGTGCCAGCAGGGACTACCTTGGCGAGCAGTACTTC.

The genes are TRBV5-6 and TRBJ1-1; D is unresolved. Trimming left V 2 bases short and J 0 bases short, with 14 bases between. Germline CDR1 and CDR2: SGHDT and YYEEEE. This CDR3 spans 16 amino acids. The DNA of the CDR3 is TGTGCCAGCAGCTTTTATACCAGACACCTGAACACTGAAGCTTTCTTT. Translated: CASSFYTRHLNTEAFF.

The CDR3 DNA is TGTGCCAGCAGCTTGGTGGACAGGGCGGGTATGAATGGCTACACCTTC. Translating gives CASSLVDRAGMNGYTF. The chain couples TRBV5-6 to TRBJ1-2; 8 nucleotides agree with TRBD1. Germline CDR1 reads SGHDT; CDR2 reads YYEEEE. Losses at the gene ends were 0 bases for V and 6 bases for J; bases not matched to a gene: 10. CDR3 length: 16 residues.

The chain carries TRBV9 and TRBJ2-5, with TRBD2 matching 11 bases. The CDR3 is made up of 16 amino acids. V was pared by 0 bases and J by 2 bases, with 3 bases of the junction left unmatched. Looked up from germline, CDR1 is SGDLS and CDR2 is YYNGEE. The DNA of the CDR3 is TGTGCCAGCAGCGTAGCCGGGACTAGCGGACAAGAGACCCAGTACTTC. Protein sequence: CASSVAGTSGQETQYF.

CDR3 region: CASRGGSTDTQYF. CDR3 coding DNA: TGTGCCAGCCGGGGCGGATCCACAGATACGCAGTATTTT. The chain recombines TRBV6-5 with TRBJ2-3, with D perhaps being TRBD1 or TRBD2 (5 bases each). The length of the CDR3 is 13 residues. The germline V gene has CDR1 MNHEY and CDR2 SVGAGI. V lost 8 bases and J 2 bases, leaving 11 bases between the germline ends.

J is TRBJ1-1 and V is TRBV4-2; D is unresolved. CDR1 and CDR2 from the germline V gene are LGHNA and YNFKEQ. V dropped 0 bases and J dropped 4 bases, with 12 bases sitting between them. The CDR3 loop spans 15 amino acids. CDR3 residues: CASSQDRRDSTEAFF. In nucleotides, the CDR3 is TGTGCCAGCAGCCAAGATCGGAGGGATTCCACTGAAGCTTTCTTT.

The chain carries TRBV9 and TRBJ2-7; 8 bases match TRBD1. V lost 10 bases and J lost 8; bases outside the gene matches: 17. Germline V CDR1 and CDR2: SGDLS, YYNGEE. This CDR3 has 14 amino acids. The CDR3 DNA follows: TGTGCCGGCCAACTCCGGGACAGGAATATACAGCAGTACTTC. This sequence encodes CAGQLRDRNIQQYF. The full variable domain, completed using reference TRBV9 and TRBJ2-7, is DSGVTQTPKHLITATGQRVTLRCSPRSGDLSVYWYQQSLDQGLQFLIQYYNGEERAKGNILERFSAQQFPDLHSELNLSSLELGDSALYFCAGQLRDRNIQQYFGPGTRLTVT.